The clone carrying this TCR beta chain was seen many times. The antigen remains unidentified. Genomic DNA served as template for TCR beta VDJ and CDR3 profiling. One entry per CDR3 protein results from TCRdb running MiXCR on the reads. Of about 190,000 distinct CDR3 sequences in the sample, approximately 49% are singletons; the top ten hold 15% to 20%. This sample is drawn from a study of CD8+CD57+ T cells in acquired aplastic anemia. Study-wide context: DNA from sorted CD4+ and CD8+ cells averaged roughly 3.2 ug. An average of roughly 10 million reads for CD4+ cells was obtained from healthy donors.

Study results and caveats: Patients showed no significant difference from controls in CD8+ Simpson's diversity. Approximately 27 CD8+ CDR3 sequences occurred in both the patients and the controls.

Germline CDR1 DFQATT, CDR2 SNEGSKA (reference sequence). The CDR3 runs to 14 residues. With 5 bases clipped from V and 1 base from J, the junction kept 8 bases outside the gene matches. This TCR was recovered from a human donor in good health, serving as a control. The V and J genes are TRBV20-1 and TRBJ2-7; 7 nucleotides match TRBD1. Sequencing was done on a sample of sorted CD4+, CD8+, or CD8+CD57+ T cells (not recorded which) from PBMCs. DNA for the CDR3: TGCAGTGCTGTAGGGACAGACTTTTCCTACGAGCAGTACTTC. Its protein is CSAVGTDFSYEQYF.